One sample yielded the 27 T cell receptor beta chains listed below, sequenced in a study of CD8+ T cells in alopecia areata listed by TCRdb under 2018. Receptor libraries were prepared by the immunoSEQ multiplex PCR assay. RNA was extracted from all samples and reverse transcribed into cDNA as template for TCR sequencing. In TCRdb, the immuneACCESS table is reduced to in-frame sequences with V and J assigned. These tables do not hold every clone; where another copy was compared, an unresolved V gene accounts for under half, and the others remain unexplained. The sample data list 98,000 or so clones, and roughly 64% of these were observed just once. Together, the top ten hold more than 20% of the sample. Sequencing input: CD8+ T cells sorted from blood. Receptors originate from a human donor in good health.

This clone was recorded a few times. In the same sample, other DNA sequences code for this CDR3. V gene TRBV9 combines with J gene TRBJ2-3; D unclear. CDR1 and CDR2 (germline): SGDLS, YYNGEE. This CDR3 has 13 residues. Trimming removed 1 base from V and 0 bases from J, with 3 bases in between. CDR3 bases: TGTGCCAGCAGCGTACTTAGCACAGATACGCAGTATTTT. It codes for CASSVLSTDTQYF.

In its sample, this clone was seen a few times. The chain joins TRBV6-5 to TRBJ2-5, with D tentatively TRBD1 (6 bases). V gave up 0 bases and J gave up 2 bases, with 10 bases separating them. The germline CDR1 and CDR2 sequences are MNHEY and SVGAGI. The CDR3 is 15 residues long. CDR3 protein: CASSYSPDSQETQYF. Written as DNA, the CDR3 is TGTGCCAGCAGTTACTCTCCGGACAGTCAAGAGACCCAGTACTTC.

J is TRBJ2-5 and V is TRBV19, with TRBD1 as a possible D gene (5 bases). V was trimmed by 3 bases and J by 13 bases, leaving 12 bases between them. This CDR3 comprises 11 residues. The germline V gene encodes CDR1 LNHDA and CDR2 SQIVND (reference sequence). The CDR3 loop is CASSIGDSLYF. CDR3 coding DNA: TGTGCCAGTAGTATTGGAGACAGCCTGTACTTC.

The chain links TRBV30 to TRBJ1-2, with 9 positions matching TRBD1. V lost 6 bases, J lost 7 bases, and 15 bases stayed unmatched. Germline CDR1 is GTSNPN and CDR2 is SVGIG (reference sequence). The length of the CDR3 is 15 residues. Here the CDR3 reads CACQTGTGWFSGYTF. CDR3 nucleotide sequence: TGTGCCTGTCAGACGGGGACAGGGTGGTTTAGTGGCTACACCTTC.

The rearrangement links TRBV4-2 to TRBJ2-1; D is tentatively TRBD1 or TRBD2 (5 bases each). This CDR3 has 16 residues. In germline, CDR1 is LGHNA, CDR2 YNFKEQ. Trimming took off 3 bases at V and 5 bases at J, with 17 bases between the two ends. The CDR3 region is CASSQPIGGPNNEQFF. CDR3 coding DNA: TGTGCCAGCAGCCAGCCTATTGGGGGTCCCAACAATGAGCAGTTCTTC.

This clone was counted between two and nine times. J is TRBJ2-1 and V is TRBV13, with unresolved D. Trimming cost V 0 bases and J 8 bases, with 11 bases left between them. The CDR3 is made up of 14 amino acids. Germline CDR1 PRHDT, CDR2 FYEKMQ (reference sequence). DNA for the CDR3: TGTGCCAGCAGCTTAGGAGCGAGTCTGGATGAGCAGTTCTTC. As protein: CASSLGASLDEQFF. The full variable domain, with the rest looked up from reference TRBV13 and TRBJ2-1, is AAGVIQSPRHLIKEKRETATLKCYPIPRHDTVYWYQQGPGQDPQFLISFYEKMQSDKGSIPDRFSAQQFSDYHSELNMSSLELGDSALYFCASSLGASLDEQFFGPGTRLTVL.

V usage is TRBV7-2 and J usage is TRBJ2-1, with D perhaps matching TRBD2 (5 bases). This CDR3 region has 15 residues. Germline V lookup: CDR1 SGHTA, CDR2 FQGNSA. Trimming shortened V by 5 bases and J by 0 bases, and 11 bases separated the two germline ends. The DNA of the CDR3 is TGTGCCAGCAGCCAGGACTCAAGCTCCTACAATGAGCAGTTCTTC. Its protein product is CASSQDSSSYNEQFF.

The gene calls are TRBV6-1 and TRBJ1-1; D not certain. CDR1 and CDR2 from the germline V gene are MNHNS and SASEGT. This CDR3 is built from 15 residues. The ends were cut back, 5 bases at V and 4 bases at J, with 17 bases in the middle. CDR3 sequence reads: CASSPIETASTEAFF. As DNA, the CDR3 is TGTGCCAGCAGTCCCATTGAGACCGCGAGCACTGAAGCTTTCTTT.

The rearrangement uses TRBV27 and TRBJ1-3; D unclear. V was pared by 0 bases and J by 4 bases, with 4 bases between. There are 13 residues in the CDR3. Germline assignment: CDR1 MNHEY and CDR2 SMNVEV (reference sequence). The CDR3, as DNA: TGTGCCAGCAGTTTATCGACAGGAAACACCATATATTTT. Amino acid sequence: CASSLSTGNTIYF.

V is TRBV6-4 and J is TRBJ2-1; 9 bases fit TRBD2. V was clipped by 3 bases and J by 8 bases; unmatched bases: 11. The CDR3 has 16 residues. CDR1 is MRHNA and CDR2 is SNTAGT in the germline V gene. The CDR3 nucleotides are TGTGCCAGCAGTGATTCGGCGGGGGGGGGCCTCGATGAGCAGTTCTTC. Translating it yields CASSDSAGGGLDEQFF.

The J gene is TRBJ1-2, the V gene TRBV28; a possible D gene is TRBD1 (5 bases). Germline assignment: CDR1 MDHEN and CDR2 SYDVKM. Between the trimmed V and J ends, which lost 7 bases and 8 bases, there was a span of 14 bases. The CDR3 spans 12 residues. The CDR3 sequence: CASNFGTSGYTF. CDR3 sequence (DNA): TGTGCCAGCAATTTCGGGACGAGCGGCTACACCTTC.

The rearrangement links TRBV6-5 to TRBJ2-2, with D possibly matching TRBD1 (5 bases). V was clipped by 7 bases and J by 0 bases, with 9 bases between them. Germline CDR1 MNHEY, CDR2 SVGAGI. This CDR3 has 14 amino acids. The CDR3 nucleotides read TGTGCCAGCACCGACAGTTCGAACACCGGGGAGCTGTTTTTT. Amino acid sequence: CASTDSSNTGELFF.

The chain joins TRBV7-8 to TRBJ2-7; D is perhaps TRBD2 (6 bases). The CDR3 spans 16 residues. Trimming cost V 1 base and J 6 bases, with 19 bases left between them. Germline lookup yields CDR1 SGHVS and CDR2 FQNEAQ. The CDR3 loop reads CASSLGNLESSGEQYF. In nucleotides, the CDR3 is TGTGCCAGCAGCTTAGGTAATTTGGAAAGTAGCGGCGAGCAGTACTTC.

This clone was detected only once. In nucleotides, the CDR3 is TGTGCCAGCAGCTCTCCAGTTAGCAATCAGCCCCAGCATTTT. Amino acids: CASSSPVSNQPQHF. V usage is TRBV7-2 and J usage is TRBJ1-5; D not resolved. V lost 4 bases, J lost 0 bases, and 7 bases lay in between. Germline CDR1 is SGHTA and CDR2 is FQGNSA. The CDR3 length is 14 residues.

The chain combines TRBV5-4 with TRBJ2-3, with no clear D. Trimming shortened V by 2 bases and J by 2 bases, and 12 bases separated the two germline ends. The CDR3 is made up of 15 amino acids. Germline-derived CDR1 and CDR2 are SGHNT and YYREEE (reference sequence). The CDR3 DNA is TGTGCCAGCAGCTTTTACTCAACTGACACAGATACGCAGTATTTT. Protein sequence: CASSFYSTDTDTQYF.

V and J are TRBV6-1 and TRBJ1-1, with TRBD1 identical over 8 bases. Per the germline V gene, CDR1 is MNHNS and CDR2 is SASEGT. Trimming took 6 bases from V and 4 from J; bases not matched to a gene: 7. This CDR3 comprises 14 residues. The CDR3 loop is CASRQQGDVTEAFF. The CDR3, as DNA: TGTGCCAGCAGGCAACAGGGGGATGTCACTGAAGCTTTCTTT.

CDR3 sequence reads: CASSVEMGPRVTDTQYF. CDR3 coding DNA: TGTGCCAGCAGCGTAGAGATGGGCCCGAGGGTCACAGATACGCAGTATTTT. J is TRBJ2-3 and V is TRBV9; possible D gene TRBD2, 5 bases. The germline CDR1 and CDR2 sequences are SGDLS and YYNGEE. The CDR3 spans 17 residues. Between the trimmed V and J ends, which lost 0 bases and 2 bases, there was a span of 16 bases.

This clone came up a few times. CDR3 protein: CASSPRGGPHNEQFF. In DNA form, the CDR3 reads TGCGCCAGCAGCCCCCGGGGGGGCCCTCACAATGAGCAGTTCTTC. The rearrangement links TRBV23-1 to TRBJ2-1; 8 bases are shared with TRBD2. TRBV23-1 is sorted into the ORF group, with uncertain function. With 6 bases clipped from V and 5 bases from J, the junction kept 9 bases outside the gene matches. The CDR3 sequence is 15 residues long.

The V and J genes are TRBV6-1 and TRBJ2-3; D uncertain. Germline V gives CDR1 MNHNS, CDR2 SASEGT. CDR3 size: 15 residues. With 0 bases removed from V and 0 bases from J, the gap between germline ends came to 7 bases. CDR3 sequence reads: CASSEAPTSTDTQYF. The DNA of the CDR3 is TGTGCCAGCAGTGAAGCTCCGACTAGCACAGATACGCAGTATTTT.

The genes are TRBV5-1 and TRBJ2-1; D not resolved. V was clipped by 0 bases and J by 8 bases, with 9 bases between them. The CDR3 has 13 amino acids. The V gene's germline CDR1 is SGHRS and CDR2 YFSETQ. In DNA, the CDR3 is TGCGCCAGCAGCTTGGTTTATAGTCATGAGCAGTTCTTC. Amino acid sequence: CASSLVYSHEQFF.

This sequence joins TRBV2 and TRBJ2-6; D is unclear. Trimming stripped 8 bases from V and 0 bases from J, with 8 bases between. The CDR3 is made up of 14 amino acids. CDR1 and CDR2 (germline): SNHLY, FYNNEI. The CDR3, as DNA: TGTGCCAGCTCGTTAGACTCTGGGGCCAACGTCCTGACTTTC. As protein: CASSLDSGANVLTF.

The chain recombines TRBV4-2 with TRBJ2-7; D possibly corresponds to TRBD1 (6 bases). CDR3 length: 13 residues. Deletions cut 1 base from V and 5 bases from J, with 9 bases between. Germline CDR1 reads LGHNA; CDR2 reads YNFKEQ. DNA of the CDR3: TGTGCCAGCAGCCAAGCGGACAGTAACGAGCAGTACTTC. It is translated as CASSQADSNEQYF.

This clone was found a few times. The J gene is TRBJ1-1, the V gene TRBV5-1; D uncertain. Germline CDR1 and CDR2: SGHRS and YFSETQ. This CDR3 is built from 14 residues. Trimming shortened V by 4 bases and J by 0 bases, and 10 bases separated the two germline ends. For the CDR3, the DNA is TGCGCCAGCAGCCAACAGTACATGAACACTGAAGCTTTCTTT. Translated: CASSQQYMNTEAFF.

The rearrangement joins TRBV6-5 to TRBJ1-1; D is uncertain. V was trimmed by 6 bases and J by 1 base, leaving 9 bases between them. CDR1 is MNHEY and CDR2 is SVGAGI in the germline V gene. The CDR3 contains 13 residues. CDR3 DNA: TGTGCCAGCAGCCCCGGTGAGAACACTGAAGCTTTCTTT. The encoded protein is CASSPGENTEAFF.

V gene TRBV9 combines with J gene TRBJ1-6, with 9 bases lining up with TRBD1. V was pared by 3 bases and J by 4 bases, with 2 bases of the junction left unmatched. Germline CDR1 and CDR2: SGDLS and YYNGEE. This CDR3 has 15 amino acids. CDR3 DNA: TGTGCCAGCAGCGCGACAGGGGGATATAATTCACCCCTCCACTTT. It codes for CASSATGGYNSPLHF. The variable domain in full, completed from reference TRBV9 and TRBJ1-6, reads DSGVTQTPKHLITATGQRVTLRCSPRSGDLSVYWYQQSLDQGLQFLIQYYNGEERAKGNILERFSAQQFPDLHSELNLSSLELGDSALYFCASSATGGYNSPLHFGNGTRLTVT.

V is TRBV4-2 and J is TRBJ1-1, with unresolved D. V was pared by 4 bases and J by 4 bases, with 7 bases between. The CDR3 sequence is 12 residues long. Germline loops: CDR1 LGHNA, CDR2 YNFKEQ. The CDR3 sequence is CASSRGVTEAFF. The CDR3 bases are TGTGCCAGCAGCCGGGGAGTCACTGAAGCTTTCTTT.

The V gene is TRBV25-1, the J gene TRBJ2-2, with TRBD2 matching over 8 bases. With 10 bases clipped from V and 4 bases from J, the junction kept 8 bases outside the gene matches. From germline, CDR1 is MGHDK and CDR2 SYGVNS. The CDR3 length is 14 residues. The CDR3 DNA follows: TGTGCCACTAGAGCGGGGGCCGTCACCGGGGAGCTGTTTTTT. Amino acid sequence: CATRAGAVTGELFF.